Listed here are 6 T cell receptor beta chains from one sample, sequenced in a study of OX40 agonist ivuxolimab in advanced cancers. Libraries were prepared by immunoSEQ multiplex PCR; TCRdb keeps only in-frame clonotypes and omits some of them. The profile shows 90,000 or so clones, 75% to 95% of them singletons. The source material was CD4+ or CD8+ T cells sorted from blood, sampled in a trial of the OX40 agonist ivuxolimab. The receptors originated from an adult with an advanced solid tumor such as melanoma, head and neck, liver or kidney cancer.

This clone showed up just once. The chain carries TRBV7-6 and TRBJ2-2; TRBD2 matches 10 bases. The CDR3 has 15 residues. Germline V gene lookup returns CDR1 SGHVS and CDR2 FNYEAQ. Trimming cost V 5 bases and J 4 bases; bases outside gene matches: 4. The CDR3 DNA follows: TGTGCCAGCAGCCCCGGACTAGCGGCCACCGGGGAGCTGTTTTTT. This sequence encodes CASSPGLAATGELFF.

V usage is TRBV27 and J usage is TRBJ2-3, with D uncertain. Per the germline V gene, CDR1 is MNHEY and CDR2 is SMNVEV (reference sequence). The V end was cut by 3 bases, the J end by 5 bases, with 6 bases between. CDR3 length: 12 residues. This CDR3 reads CASSFPGDTQYF. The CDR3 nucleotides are TGTGCCAGCAGTTTCCCAGGAGATACGCAGTATTTT.

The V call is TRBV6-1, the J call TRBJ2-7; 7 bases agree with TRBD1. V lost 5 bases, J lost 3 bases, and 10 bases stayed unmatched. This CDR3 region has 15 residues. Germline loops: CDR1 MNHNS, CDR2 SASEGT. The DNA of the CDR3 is TGTGCCAGCAGTCTTTTGGGACAGCCTAACTACGAGCAGTACTTC. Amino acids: CASSLLGQPNYEQYF.

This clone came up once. CDR3 amino acids: CASRMFNEQFF. CDR3 bases: TGTGCCAGTAGGATGTTCAATGAGCAGTTCTTC. The V gene is TRBV19, the J gene TRBJ2-1; D gene uncertain. There are 11 residues in the CDR3. Germline V gene data show CDR1 as LNHDA and CDR2 as SQIVND (reference sequence). Trimming left V 6 bases short and J 6 bases short, with 6 bases between. The full variable domain, with the rest looked up from reference TRBV19 and TRBJ2-1, is DGGITQSPKYLFRKEGQNVTLSCEQNLNHDAMYWYRQDPGQGLRLIYYSQIVNDFQKGDIAEGYSVSREKKESFPLTVTSAQKNPTAFYLCASRMFNEQFFGPGTRLTVL.

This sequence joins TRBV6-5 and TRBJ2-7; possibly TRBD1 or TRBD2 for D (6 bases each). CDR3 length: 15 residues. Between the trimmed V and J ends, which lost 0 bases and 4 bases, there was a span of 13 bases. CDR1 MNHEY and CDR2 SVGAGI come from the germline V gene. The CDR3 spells CASSYSTGGAYEQYF. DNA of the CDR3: TGTGCCAGCAGTTACTCGACCGGGGGCGCGTACGAGCAGTACTTC.

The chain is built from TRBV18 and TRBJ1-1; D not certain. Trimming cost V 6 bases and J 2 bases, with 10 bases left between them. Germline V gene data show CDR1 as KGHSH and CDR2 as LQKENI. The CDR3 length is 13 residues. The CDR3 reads CASSAQSNTEAFF. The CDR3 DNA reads TGTGCCAGCTCCGCCCAGAGTAACACTGAAGCTTTCTTT.